The entry below gives a single T cell receptor beta chain sequence along with its context. The time point denotes: pre-treatment sample, taken before nivolumab and TIL therapy. This record belongs to a study of TIL therapy for anti-PD-1-resistant metastatic lung cancer. From germline, CDR1 is PRHDT and CDR2 FYEKMQ (reference sequence). Between the trimmed V and J ends, which lost 5 bases and 8 bases, there was a span of 15 bases. This CDR3 contains 14 residues. This was the immunoSEQ v3 assay. Libraries were sequenced to 2 million to 2.5 million read pairs (survey) or roughly 4.5-6.5 million (deep). The table came from immunoSEQ multiplex PCR; TCRdb's copy has only in-frame clones and leaves some out. The sample lists tens of thousands of clones, roughly 84% occurring once.

The starting material was blood, obtained at baseline. This TCR was recovered from a person aged 25-85 years with non-small cell lung cancer. This chain uses TRBV13 with TRBJ1-4; D ambiguous. DNA for the CDR3: TGTGCCAGCAGCGGGAGGGCAGCCCAGGAAAAACTGTTTTTT. It specifies CASSGRAAQEKLFF. The whole variable domain, filled in from reference TRBV13 and TRBJ1-4, reads AAGVIQSPRHLIKEKRETATLKCYPIPRHDTVYWYQQGPGQDPQFLISFYEKMQSDKGSIPDRFSAQQFSDYHSELNMSSLELGDSALYFCASSGRAAQEKLFFGSGTQLSVL.